Listed below are T cell receptor beta chains from one sample, sequenced in a study of CD4 T cells in relation to SARS-CoV-2 and coronaviruses. Generated by immunoSEQ multiplex PCR, the TCRdb table keeps only in-frame clones and is missing some. The profile shows around 30,000 clones, about 76% of them singletons. These receptors have no identified antigens. Sequencing used memory CD4+ T cells from PBMCs, cultured in vitro. These receptors came from an adult with COVID-19. Both conserved end residues are part of each CDR3. D genes are given only for firm matches.

>-|TRBV6-2/TRBV6-3|TRBJ2-1|12
CASSAEGDEQFF
TGTGCCAGCAGTGCCGAGGGGGATGAGCAGTTCTTC
>TRBD2|TRBV5-1|TRBJ2-1|16
CASSYSATGGPFEQFF
TGCGCCAGCAGCTACTCCGCAACGGGAGGGCCGTTTGAGCAGTTCTTC